The rows below give T cell receptor beta chains drawn from one sample of a study of shared clonotypes between healthy human individuals. This table comes from immunoSEQ multiplex PCR, and its TCRdb copy is limited to in-frame clones, with some not included. The table shows roughly 660,000 clones, with roughly 88% occurring only once. Sequenced: memory CD8+ T cells from PBMCs. Receptors were obtained from a man between 18 and 29 years old in good health. Some clones in this sample may be carry-over from other donors' samples. CDR3s include the opening cysteine and the closing phenylalanine or tryptophan. D genes are given only for firm matches. Rows may omit the clone size; those that give it use once, few, many or a size class.

V	J	D	size	CDR3	DNA
TRBV10-3	TRBJ2-7	TRBD1	-	CAISDTGQFYEQYF	TGTGCCATCAGTGATACGGGACAGTTCTACGAGCAGTACTTC
TRBV9	TRBJ1-1	TRBD1	-	CASSVGQGRLRNTEAFF	TGTGCCAGCAGCGTAGGACAGGGTAGGTTGAGGAACACTGAAGCTTTCTTT
TRBV29-1	TRBJ2-7	-	-	CSVEADGNYEQYF	TGCAGCGTTGAAGCCGACGGGAACTACGAGCAGTACTTC
TRBV7-9	TRBJ1-2	-	-	CASTRDFRGYGYTF	TGTGCCAGCACCCGGGACTTCAGAGGATATGGCTACACCTTC
TRBV5-1	TRBJ2-5	TRBD1	-	CASRPGGRETQYF	TGCGCCAGCCGACCAGGGGGAAGAGAGACCCAGTACTTC
TRBV5-6	TRBJ1-5	TRBD1	-	CASSSGQILNQPQHF	TGTGCCAGCAGCTCGGGACAGATACTTAATCAGCCCCAGCATTTT
TRBV10-3	TRBJ2-7	TRBD1	-	CATTDRASEQYF	TGTGCCACGACGGACAGGGCGTCCGAGCAGTACTTC
TRBV27	TRBJ1-4	TRBD1	-	CASSPRNRAQGVATNEKLFF	TGTGCCAGCAGCCCTCGTAATAGGGCACAGGGGGTAGCAACTAATGAAAAACTGTTTTTT
TRBV5-1	TRBJ2-1	-	-	CASSWGGHEQFF	TGCGCCAGCAGCTGGGGGGGCCATGAGCAGTTCTTC
TRBV27	TRBJ2-1	TRBD1	-	CASSRYFGSGQGHNEQFF	TGTGCCAGCAGCCGCTACTTCGGCTCGGGACAGGGACACAATGAGCAGTTCTTC
TRBV28	TRBJ2-7	TRBD1	-	CASSFGTGVGEQYF	TGTGCCAGCAGTTTCGGCACAGGGGTAGGCGAGCAGTACTTC
TRBV4-1	TRBJ2-7	TRBD2	-	CASSLIGTSGNEQYF	TGCGCCAGCAGCTTAATAGGGACTAGCGGCAACGAGCAGTACTTC
TRBV19	TRBJ1-2	-	-	CASTPGQTNYGYTF	TGTGCCAGTACCCCTGGACAGACTAACTATGGCTACACCTTC
TRBV4-1	TRBJ2-5	-	-	CASSQDAGGETQYF	TGCGCCAGCAGCCAAGATGCCGGTGGGGAGACCCAGTACTTC
TRBV5-1	TRBJ1-5	-	-	CASSLGGFNQPQHF	TGCGCCAGCAGCTTGGGTGGGTTCAATCAGCCCCAGCATTTT
TRBV18	TRBJ1-5	TRBD1	-	CASSPGTGSYQPQHF	TGTGCCAGCTCACCAGGGACAGGGAGTTATCAGCCCCAGCATTTT
TRBV4-1	TRBJ2-1	-	once	CASSPERYNEQFF	TGCGCCAGCAGCCCAGAGCGGTACAATGAGCAGTTCTTC
TRBV5-6	TRBJ2-3	TRBD2	-	CASSSGLAGVSQDTQYF	TGTGCCAGCAGCTCCGGACTAGCGGGAGTGTCTCAGGATACGCAGTATTTT
TRBV4-1	TRBJ1-1	-	once	CASSQEFRNTEAFF	TGCGCCAGCAGCCAAGAGTTCAGGAACACTGAAGCTTTCTTT
TRBV19	TRBJ2-1	TRBD2	-	CASRLLAGVPNEQFF	TGTGCCAGTAGACTACTAGCGGGAGTTCCCAATGAGCAGTTCTTC
TRBV5-6	TRBJ2-7	-	-	CASSHGAGYEQYF	TGTGCCAGCAGCCATGGAGCAGGGTACGAGCAGTACTTC
TRBV14	TRBJ1-2	-	-	CASSQVTVGLGYTF	TGTGCCAGCAGCCAAGTCACAGTTGGGCTTGGCTACACCTTC
TRBV18	TRBJ1-2	-	-	CASSTSPFSYGYTF	TGTGCCAGCTCAACATCCCCATTCTCCTATGGCTACACCTTC
TRBV7-2	TRBJ2-7	-	-	CASSLVTYEQYF	TGTGCCAGCAGCTTAGTTACCTACGAGCAGTACTTC
TRBV9	TRBJ2-2	TRBD2	-	CASSRRTSGIDTGELFF	TGTGCCAGCAGCAGGCGGACTAGCGGGATAGACACCGGGGAGCTGTTTTTT
TRBV27	TRBJ2-3	TRBD2	-	CASSSGGSGRRSDTQYF	TGTGCCAGCAGTTCGGGCGGGAGCGGGAGAAGGTCAGATACGCAGTATTTT
TRBV28	TRBJ2-1	-	-	CASSTTHNEQFF	TGTGCCAGCAGTACGACACACAATGAGCAGTTCTTC
TRBV28	TRBJ1-2	-	-	CASSPRGYYGYTF	TGTGCCAGCAGTCCTCGGGGCTACTATGGCTACACCTTC
TRBV28	TRBJ2-1	TRBD1	-	CASSLWNFGQGSEQFF	TGTGCCAGCAGTTTATGGAATTTTGGACAGGGGAGCGAGCAGTTCTTC
TRBV6-4	TRBJ2-2	-	few	CASSGGTGELFF	TGTGCCAGCAGTGGAGGGACCGGGGAGCTGTTTTTT
TRBV28	TRBJ2-7	TRBD2	-	CASRFSGSLYEQYF	TGTGCCAGCAGATTTAGCGGGAGTCTGTACGAGCAGTACTTC
TRBV28	TRBJ2-3	-	-	CASSSIRDNTDTQYF	TGTGCCAGCAGTTCCATCCGGGACAACACAGATACGCAGTATTTT
TRBV10-2	TRBJ2-7	TRBD1	-	CASSKDRGRYSEQYF	TGCGCCAGCAGTAAAGACAGGGGGCGCTATTCCGAGCAGTACTTC
TRBV4-2	TRBJ2-1	-	-	CASSQDSSREQFF	TGTGCCAGCAGCCAAGATTCCAGCCGCGAGCAGTTCTTC
TRBV10-1	TRBJ2-7	TRBD2	-	CASTGGIGGTTYEQYF	TGCGCCAGCACCGGAGGAATTGGAGGGACTACCTACGAGCAGTACTTC
TRBV29-1	TRBJ2-3	TRBD2	-	CSETLTSGSADTQYF	TGCAGCGAGACCTTGACTAGCGGGAGCGCAGATACGCAGTATTTT
TRBV5-1	TRBJ2-1	TRBD2	-	CASSSAPGLAVYNEQFF	TGCGCCAGCAGCTCCGCCCCGGGACTAGCGGTATACAATGAGCAGTTCTTC